This T cell receptor beta chain is drawn from a study of blood T cell repertoires in COVID-19. At the level of the study: Samples taken during acute and convalescent COVID-19 were collected in the United States, Italy and Spain. T cells, B-cell-depleted T cells, or PBMCs supplied cDNA or gDNA.

Authors' methods: The assay estimated nucleated cells by amplifying reference gene primers. Only in-frame clones appear in the TCRdb table, and some are missing; sequencing was by immunoSEQ multiplex PCR. That table furnishes V, J and clone size, whereas the DNA furnished D and trimming. Here the sample spans tens of thousands of clones, around nine tenths being singletons. Looked up from germline, CDR1 is MNHNY and CDR2 is SVGAGI (reference sequence). The CDR3 runs 13 residues. The ends were cut back, 1 base at V and 10 bases at J, with 11 bases in the middle. The Seattle site enrolled patients during active infection and followed them longitudinally.

The chain joins TRBV6-6 to TRBJ1-5; D possibly corresponds to TRBD1 (5 bases). Sample: peripheral blood. This TCR was recovered from a man between 40 and 49 years old with COVID-19, enrolled during active disease. CDR3 protein: CASSYWGREPQHF. As DNA, the CDR3 is TGTGCCAGCAGTTACTGGGGGAGGGAACCCCAGCATTTT.